This entry features one T cell receptor (beta chain) sequence. Antigen specificity is unknown. These data come from a study of chemoradiotherapy in HPV16-positive cancers. Germline assignment: CDR1 SGHTA and CDR2 FQGNSA. V shed 1 base and J shed 7 bases, with 8 bases lying between them. This CDR3 spans 13 amino acids. Study-wide results and caveats: The functional HPV-specific definition rests on just a couple of HPV16-positive patients.

Clones were sequenced by immunoSEQ multiplex PCR, and TCRdb holds only the in-frame ones, with some missing. This sample has approximately 8,300 clones, with roughly 84% found just once. The sample consisted of tumor tissue, taken from a patient who underwent chemoradiotherapy. This sequence joins TRBV7-2 and TRBJ2-1; D is unclear. The receptor's source is a human donor with HPV-associated anogenital cancer. DNA of the CDR3: TGTGCCAGCAGCTTAGGGGCAGCTAATGAGCAGTTCTTC. Amino acids: CASSLGAANEQFF.